Listed below are T cell receptor beta chains from one sample, sequenced in a study of graft-versus-host responses after intestinal transplantation. The protocol was immunoSEQ multiplex PCR, while the TCRdb copy is restricted to in-frame clones and leaves out a portion. The repertoire holds approximately 6,200 clones, with roughly 85% as singletons. This specimen was ileum tissue, taken 300 to 320 days after intestinal transplant. These TCRs come from a human patient who received an intestinal transplant, so some T cells may come from the graft donor. Both conserved end residues are part of each CDR3. D genes are given only for firm matches. Size values are once, few and many counts, or a class for expanded clones, and some rows have none.

size	V	J	D	DNA	CDR3
NA	TRBV1	TRBJ2-5	NA	TGCACCAGCAGGGGGGGGGAGACCCAGTACTTC	CTSRGGETQYF
NA	TRBV27	TRBJ2-7	TRBD1	TGTGCCAGCAGCTCCCCTGGACAGGCACGCTCTGGCGAGCAGTACTTC	CASSSPGQARSGEQYF
NA	TRBV4-1	TRBJ2-3	NA	TGCGCCAGCAGCCAAGAAAGGTCGGGGTGGGGCCTCAGCACAGATACGCAGTATTTT	CASSQERSGWGLSTDTQYF
NA	TRBV30	TRBJ2-4	NA	TGTGCCTGGAAACAGGCGGACATTCAGTACTTC	CAWKQADIQYF
NA	TRBV6-1	TRBJ2-2	NA	TGTGCCAGCAGTGAAAGCCTAGGGCCTGCCGGGGAGCTGTTTTTT	CASSESLGPAGELFF
NA	TRBV7-2	TRBJ2-7	NA	TGTGCCAGCAGCTGGACGGGAGAGCAGTACTTC	CASSWTGEQYF
NA	TRBV29-1	TRBJ2-7	NA	TGCAGCGCCCGGTCCGGTTTATCCTACGAGCAGTACTTC	CSARSGLSYEQYF
NA	TRBV5-1	TRBJ2-7	TRBD1	TGCGCCAGCAGCTTGGTTCCCGGACAGGGAGGAGATGAGCAGTACTTC	CASSLVPGQGGDEQYF
NA	TRBV5-3	TRBJ1-1	TRBD1	TGTGCCAGCAGCTTACCACAGGGGCACACTGAAGCTTTCTTT	CASSLPQGHTEAFF
NA	TRBV2	TRBJ2-5	TRBD2	TGTGCCAGCAGTGTTGGGGGGGGTGTAGAGACCCAGTACTTC	CASSVGGGVETQYF
few	TRBV10-2	TRBJ1-3	NA	TGCGCCAGCACCTCGAGTAGGGTCTCTGGAAACACCATATATTTT	CASTSSRVSGNTIYF
NA	TRBV10-2	TRBJ1-1	TRBD1	TGCGCCAGCAGCTTGACAGGGTGGAACACTGAAGCTTTCTTT	CASSLTGWNTEAFF
NA	TRBV21-1	TRBJ1-2	NA	TGTGCCAGCAGCAAACATGACGGAGACAGGGGTCTATCTAACTATGGCTACACCTTC	CASSKHDGDRGLSNYGYTF
NA	TRBV5-1	TRBJ1-4	TRBD1	TGCGCCAGCAGCACTAGGGACAGGGCGGAAAAACTGTTTTTT	CASSTRDRAEKLFF
NA	TRBV7-3	TRBJ2-5	TRBD2	TGTGCCAGCAGCTTAACAAGCGGGGGAGACGAGACCCAGTACTTC	CASSLTSGGDETQYF
NA	TRBV9	TRBJ2-7	NA	TGTGCCAGCAGCGACCGGGGAGATAACGAGCAGTACTTC	CASSDRGDNEQYF
NA	TRBV13	TRBJ2-2	TRBD2	TGTGCCAGCAGCTTAGGTCATATTGCGGGAGTGAATACCGGGGAGCTGTTTTTT	CASSLGHIAGVNTGELFF
NA	TRBV6-5	TRBJ1-5	NA	TGTGCCAGCAGTTACTCTTATAGCAATCAGCCCCAGCATTTT	CASSYSYSNQPQHF
NA	TRBV4-2	TRBJ2-7	TRBD2	TGTGCCAGCAGCCAAACTAGCGGGGGGGCCTACGAGCAGTACTTC	CASSQTSGGAYEQYF
NA	TRBV28	TRBJ1-1	NA	TGTGCCACTATAGATGGGGGGCTGGTGAACACTGAAGCTTTCTTT	CATIDGGLVNTEAFF
NA	TRBV5-4	TRBJ2-3	NA	TGTGCCAGCACCCTCCGGGATCTCACAGATACGCAGTATTTT	CASTLRDLTDTQYF
NA	TRBV25-1	TRBJ1-4	NA	TGTGCCAGCAGTGCCCCGACAGGCGGTAAGGAGGAAAAACTGTTTTTT	CASSAPTGGKEEKLFF
NA	TRBV5-3	TRBJ2-5	NA	TGTGCCAGAAGCTTGGTGGGGGAGACCCAGTACTTC	CARSLVGETQYF
once	TRBV6-1	TRBJ2-3	TRBD1	TGTGCCAGCAGTGGCGGGACAGGAGCCTACACAGATACGCAGTATTTT	CASSGGTGAYTDTQYF
NA	TRBV19	TRBJ2-2	NA	TGTGCCAGTACCCCGGACAGGAACACCGGGGAGCTGTTTTTT	CASTPDRNTGELFF
NA	TRBV7-2	TRBJ2-7	NA	TGTGCCAGCAGCTTAGTCTCCTACGAGCAGTACTTC	CASSLVSYEQYF
few	TRBV5-1	TRBJ1-1	NA	TGCGCCAGCAGCGTGGGCGACACTGAAGCTTTCTTT	CASSVGDTEAFF
NA	TRBV29-1	TRBJ2-5	TRBD2	TGCAGCGTTGTTGGGGGACTACAAGAGACCCAGTACTTC	CSVVGGLQETQYF
few	TRBV6-4	TRBJ2-1	NA	TGTGCCAGCAGTGACCTGGTGGGGGGCTCCTACAATGAGCAGTTCTTC	CASSDLVGGSYNEQFF
NA	TRBV4-1	TRBJ1-6	TRBD1	TGCGCCAGCAGCCAAAGCACAGGGGCTGGATCACCCCTCCACTTT	CASSQSTGAGSPLHF
NA	TRBV6-1	TRBJ2-7	NA	TGTGCCAGCACCATAGATAGAGTGGGGTCCTACGAGCAGTACTTC	CASTIDRVGSYEQYF
NA	TRBV19	TRBJ2-1	NA	TGTGCCAGTAGTATAAGCGGTGTTTTCAATGAGCAGTTCTTC	CASSISGVFNEQFF
NA	TRBV28	TRBJ2-7	TRBD2	TGTGCCAGCAGTCCGACTAGCGGGAGGTACGAGCAGTACTTC	CASSPTSGRYEQYF
NA	TRBV4-2	TRBJ1-2	NA	TGTGCCAGCAGCCAAGACAATAACTATGGCTACACCTTC	CASSQDNNYGYTF
NA	TRBV10-3	TRBJ2-1	TRBD2	TGTGCCATCAGTGTGTCTAGCGGTTCCTACAATGAGCAGTTCTTC	CAISVSSGSYNEQFF
NA	TRBV21-1	TRBJ2-3	NA	TGTGCCAGCAGCAAAGGGACTAGCGGGAGCACAGATACGCAGTATTTT	CASSKGTSGSTDTQYF
NA	TRBV18	TRBJ1-2	TRBD1	TGTGCCAGCTCACCAGGACAGGGAGGCTATGGCTACACCTTC	CASSPGQGGYGYTF
once	TRBV6-4	TRBJ2-6	NA	TGTGCCAGCAGTGACTCGCCAGGTGGGGCCAACGTCCTGACTTTC	CASSDSPGGANVLTF
NA	TRBV19	TRBJ2-7	NA	TGTGCCAGTAGTATCCGGGGGACGGACTACGAGCAGTACTTC	CASSIRGTDYEQYF
NA	TRBV2	TRBJ2-7	TRBD2	TGTGCCAGCAGTGATAGCGGGGGGCCCTCCTACGAGCAGTACTTC	CASSDSGGPSYEQYF
NA	TRBV28	TRBJ2-1	TRBD1	TGTGCCAGCAGTCGACAGGGGGGTGGTGGTGAGCAGTTCTTC	CASSRQGGGGEQFF
NA	TRBV10-1	TRBJ2-1	NA	TGCGCCAGCAGTGAGACTGCTTACAATGAGCAGTTCTTC	CASSETAYNEQFF
NA	TRBV6-4	TRBJ1-6	TRBD1	TGTGCCAGCAGTGATGATAGGGACAGGGACTACTATAATTCACCCCTCCACTTT	CASSDDRDRDYYNSPLHF
NA	TRBV6-5	TRBJ2-1	TRBD2	TGTGCCAGCAGTTACCTTAGCGGGAGCTCCTACAATGAGCAGTTCTTC	CASSYLSGSSYNEQFF
NA	TRBV5-1	TRBJ1-1	NA	TGCGCCAGCAGCTTGGTAGGGGGGGCGTTAACTGAAGCTTTCTTT	CASSLVGGALTEAFF
few	TRBV19	TRBJ1-4	TRBD1	TGTGCCAGTAGTACCTCGGGACAGGGGGAAAAACTGTTTTTT	CASSTSGQGEKLFF
NA	TRBV7-3	TRBJ2-2	TRBD1	TGTGCCAGCAGCCCGGGACAGGGGGACACCGGGGAGCTGTTTTTT	CASSPGQGDTGELFF
NA	TRBV11-2	TRBJ2-7	NA	TGTGCCAGCAGCCCGGTCAGCGGCTCCTACGAGCAGTACTTC	CASSPVSGSYEQYF
NA	TRBV11-2	TRBJ1-2	NA	TGTGCCAGCAGCTTATGGGGCAGTAACTATGGCTACACCTTC	CASSLWGSNYGYTF
NA	TRBV6-5	TRBJ2-2	NA	TGTGCCAGCAGAGGCAGTTCGAACACCGGGGAGCTGTTTTTT	CASRGSSNTGELFF
NA	TRBV11-2	TRBJ1-6	NA	TGTGCCAGCAGCTTCCGGACTTATGGGGCAAATTCACCCCTCCACTTT	CASSFRTYGANSPLHF
NA	TRBV6-1	TRBJ2-5	TRBD2	TGTGCCAGCCGCGGGGGGGGACTCCTAAAAGAGACCCAGTACTTC	CASRGGGLLKETQYF
NA	TRBV28	TRBJ1-2	NA	TGTGCCAGCAGTTTAAGGGAAATCATCTATGGCTACACCTTC	CASSLREIIYGYTF
NA	TRBV6-1	TRBJ2-7	NA	TGTGCCAGCACTGGGGGAGTCGCTAGGTGGGGCGAGCAGTACTTC	CASTGGVARWGEQYF
NA	TRBV7-9	TRBJ2-3	TRBD2	TGTGCCACCAGAGAGCGGGACCTGAGCACAGATACGCAGTATTTT	CATRERDLSTDTQYF